One and the same sample provided the 13 T cell receptor beta chains below, sequenced in a study of blood T cell repertoires in COVID-19. Assay used: immunoSEQ multiplex PCR; TCRdb lists only in-frame clones, some missing. The sample lists a few hundred thousand clones; approximately 88% were seen once. Input material: peripheral blood. Receptor source: a woman younger than 45 who had recovered from COVID-19.

DNA for the CDR3: TGTGCCAGCAGTTTAGGAGGGGTCGACTATGGCTACACCTTC. Protein: CASSLGGVDYGYTF. V and J are TRBV27 and TRBJ1-2, with D possibly TRBD1 on 5 matching bases. V was shortened by 2 bases and J by 3 bases, with 10 bases between the two germline ends. The germline V gene has CDR1 MNHEY and CDR2 SMNVEV (reference sequence). CDR3 length: 14 amino acids.

This clone appeared once. The J gene is TRBJ2-3, the V gene TRBV2, with TRBD2 matching over 8 bases. Germline CDR1 reads SNHLY; CDR2 reads FYNNEI. Unmatched junction bases numbered 7, after V lost 4 bases and J lost 1 base. The CDR3 consists of 16 residues. The CDR3 loop reads CASSASASGRTDTQYF. The CDR3 DNA follows: TGTGCCAGCAGTGCGTCGGCTAGCGGGCGCACAGATACGCAGTATTTT.

The CDR3 nucleotides read TGTGCCAGCAGCTTAGGGTCAGGGCCCTACTACGAGCAGTACTTC. Amino acid sequence: CASSLGSGPYYEQYF. The chain carries TRBV11-2 and TRBJ2-7; D might be TRBD1 (5 bases). With 1 base removed from V and 3 bases from J, the gap between germline ends came to 13 bases. The CDR3 has 15 residues. The V gene's germline CDR1 is SGHAT and CDR2 FQNNGV.

The J gene is TRBJ2-1, the V gene TRBV18; D call uncertain. In germline, CDR1 is KGHSH, CDR2 LQKENI. The CDR3 extends over 15 amino acids. The V end was cut by 0 bases, the J end by 5 bases, with 11 bases between. In DNA form, the CDR3 reads TGTGCCAGCTCACCACCTAATCTAGGAAACAATGAGCAGTTCTTC. Encoded protein: CASSPPNLGNNEQFF.

The CDR3 sequence: CASSPGLAGGFAYEQYF. DNA of the CDR3: TGTGCCAGCAGCCCGGGACTAGCGGGGGGGTTTGCGTACGAGCAGTACTTC. The J gene is TRBJ2-7, the V gene TRBV7-8, with 16 bases fitting TRBD2. The length of the CDR3 is 17 residues. CDR1 is SGHVS, CDR2 FQNEAQ, per germline. Germline trimming cut 5 bases from V and 4 bases from J; bases unmatched to any gene: 8.

The chain combines TRBV5-1 with TRBJ1-3; 7 bases are a match to TRBD1. Germline CDR1 and CDR2: SGHRS and YFSETQ. After removal of 4 bases from V and 0 bases from J, the junction contained 4 bases not matched to a gene. The CDR3 contains 15 residues. CDR3 DNA sequence: TGCGCCAGCAGCGCACAGGGGAACTCTGGAAACACCATATATTTT. The encoded protein is CASSAQGNSGNTIYF.

The chain links TRBV14 to TRBJ2-3, with D unclear. The germline V and J ends were trimmed by 1 base and 5 bases, with 4 bases remaining between them. The CDR3 length is 12 residues. Germline assignment: CDR1 SGHDN and CDR2 FVKESK. DNA for the CDR3: TGTGCCAGCAGCCAAGTACTAGATACGCAGTATTTT. Translation gives CASSQVLDTQYF.

The genes are TRBV2 and TRBJ2-1; TRBD1 might be the D (6 bases). The CDR3 runs 14 residues. Trimming removed 7 bases at V and 9 bases at J, with 19 bases between. Germline CDR1 SNHLY, CDR2 FYNNEI. DNA for the CDR3: TGTGCCAGCATTGGGACGCGACAGGAGAGTGAGCAGTTCTTC. It specifies CASIGTRQESEQFF.

V is TRBV6-5 and J is TRBJ2-3; 8 bases match TRBD1. V lost 7 bases and J lost 1; bases outside the gene matches: 1. The CDR3 runs 13 residues. Germline V gives CDR1 MNHEY, CDR2 SVGAGI. CDR3 protein: CASMTGGTDTQYF. The CDR3 region has the DNA TGTGCCAGCATGACAGGGGGCACAGATACGCAGTATTTT.

The genes are TRBV6-5 and TRBJ2-1, with TRBD1 identical over 7 bases. Per the germline V gene, CDR1 is MNHEY and CDR2 is SVGAGI. V shed 2 bases and J 8 bases; nucleotides not matched to a gene: 3. The CDR3 consists of 13 residues. CDR3 protein: CASSYEGAHEQFF. The CDR3 region has the DNA TGTGCCAGCAGTTACGAGGGGGCCCATGAGCAGTTCTTC.

This sequence joins TRBV28 and TRBJ2-5; TRBD2 matches at 9 bases. Germline lookup yields CDR1 MDHEN and CDR2 SYDVKM. V lost 3 bases and J lost 7; bases outside the gene matches: 6. This CDR3 has 14 amino acids. The CDR3 spells CASSLASGARTQYF. The CDR3 DNA is TGTGCCAGCAGTTTGGCTAGCGGGGCCCGGACCCAGTACTTC.

The genes are TRBV7-2 and TRBJ1-6, with 8 positions matching TRBD1. CDR3 length: 17 amino acids. Looked up from germline, CDR1 is SGHTA and CDR2 is FQGNSA. V trimming: 4 bases; J trimming: 0 bases; junction bases outside the gene matches: 5. CDR3 protein: CASSSQGARSYNSPLHF. The CDR3 coding sequence is TGTGCCAGCAGCTCCCAGGGGGCACGCTCCTATAATTCACCCCTCCACTTT.

CDR3 amino acids: CASSQDRQGAVTEAFF. Written as DNA, the CDR3 is TGTGCCAGCAGCCAAGATCGGCAGGGGGCTGTTACTGAAGCTTTCTTT. V and J are TRBV4-2 and TRBJ1-1; TRBD1 aligns across 8 bases. V was clipped by 0 bases and J by 5 bases; unmatched bases: 8. Looked up from germline, CDR1 is LGHNA and CDR2 is YNFKEQ. The CDR3 contains 16 residues.